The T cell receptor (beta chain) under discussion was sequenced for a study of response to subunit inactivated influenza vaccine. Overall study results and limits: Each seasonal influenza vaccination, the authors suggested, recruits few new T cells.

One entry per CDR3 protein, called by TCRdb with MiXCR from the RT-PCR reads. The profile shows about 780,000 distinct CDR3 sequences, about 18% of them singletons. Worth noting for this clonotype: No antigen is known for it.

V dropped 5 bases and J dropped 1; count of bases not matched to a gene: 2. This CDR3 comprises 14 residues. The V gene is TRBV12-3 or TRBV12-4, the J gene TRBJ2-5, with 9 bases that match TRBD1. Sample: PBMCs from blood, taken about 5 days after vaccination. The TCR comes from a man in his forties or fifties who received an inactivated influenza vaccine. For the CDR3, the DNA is TGTGCCAGCAGTATGACAGGGGGCCAAGAGACCCAGTACTTC. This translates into CASSMTGGQETQYF.